These T cell receptor beta chains were read from a single sample in a study of PD-1 blockade in mismatch repair-deficient tumors. The repertoire was sequenced with immunoSEQ multiplex PCR; TCRdb's copy has only in-frame clones and lacks some. The repertoire includes about 14,000 clones, around four fifths of them detected once, and 20% to 25% sits in the top ten. The antigens of these receptors remain unknown. The specimen was cells cultured in vitro, collected from a patient treated with pembrolizumab. The receptors derive from an adult with mismatch repair-deficient cancer. CDR3s include the opening cysteine and the closing phenylalanine or tryptophan. D genes are given only for firm matches. Size is stated for part of the rows, as once, few or many counts, or as a class when the clone is expanded.

few	TRBD1	TRBJ2-7	16	TRBV28	CASSPTGAPLSYEQYF	TGTGCCAGCAGTCCGACAGGGGCCCCTCTCTCCTACGAGCAGTACTTC
.	.	TRBJ2-2	15	TRBV9	CASSVDIGATGELFF	TGTGCCAGCAGCGTAGATATAGGGGCAACCGGGGAGCTGTTTTTT
few	TRBD1	TRBJ2-1	16	TRBV4-1	CASSQGHRGLYNEQFF	TGCGCCAGCAGCCAAGGTCACAGGGGGCTGTACAATGAGCAGTTCTTC
few	TRBD1	TRBJ1-5	15	TRBV27	CASSRDRDSNQPQHF	TGTGCCAGCAGTCGGGACAGGGATAGCAATCAGCCCCAGCATTTT
.	.	TRBJ1-2	13	TRBV6-5	CASSYQGNYGYTF	TGTGCCAGCAGTTACCAAGGGAACTATGGCTACACCTTC
.	.	TRBJ1-1	17	TRBV19	CASSIEIEGRVNTEAFF	TGTGCCAGTAGTATCGAGATTGAGGGTCGCGTGAACACTGAAGCTTTCTTT
.	TRBD2	TRBJ2-1	17	TRBV28	CASSLLGGRVRDNEQFF	TGTGCCAGCAGTTTACTGGGCGGGAGGGTCCGGGACAATGAGCAGTTCTTC
few	.	TRBJ2-7	12	TRBV6-1	CASAVSSYEQYF	TGTGCCAGCGCGGTCAGCTCCTACGAGCAGTACTTC
.	TRBD2	TRBJ2-1	16	TRBV10-1	CASSDLAGGPSNEQFF	TGCGCCAGCAGTGATCTAGCGGGAGGGCCGTCCAATGAGCAGTTCTTC
.	.	TRBJ2-7	12	TRBV7-9	CASSSGQLEQYF	TGTGCCAGCAGCTCCGGGCAGCTCGAGCAGTACTTC
.	TRBD2	TRBJ2-7	17	TRBV19	CASSKGLAASSSYEQYF	TGTGCCAGTAGTAAAGGCCTAGCGGCTAGCTCTTCCTACGAGCAGTACTTC
.	.	TRBJ1-5	15	TRBV7-2	CASSQEMRGNQPQHF	TGTGCCAGCAGCCAAGAAATGAGGGGCAATCAGCCCCAGCATTTT
.	TRBD1	TRBJ1-5	14	TRBV2	CASSGQGLRQPQHF	TGTGCCAGCAGTGGACAGGGGTTGCGTCAGCCCCAGCATTTT
.	.	TRBJ1-1	13	TRBV28	CASILQGNTEAFF	TGTGCCAGCATATTACAGGGGAACACTGAAGCTTTCTTT
.	TRBD1	TRBJ2-7	18	TRBV19	CASRRTGLGPGVQYEQYF	TGTGCCAGTAGGAGGACAGGGCTCGGGCCAGGGGTGCAGTACGAGCAGTACTTC
.	.	TRBJ2-2	13	TRBV6-1	CASSSGPWEELFF	TGTGCCAGCAGCTCTGGACCCTGGGAGGAGCTGTTTTTT
.	TRBD2	TRBJ2-3	14	TRBV11-2	CASSLDVLAGTQYF	TGTGCCAGCAGCTTAGATGTCCTAGCGGGTACGCAGTATTTT
.	TRBD1	TRBJ1-2	17	TRBV9	CASSVAGWTGGNYGYTF	TGTGCCAGCAGCGTAGCGGGTTGGACAGGGGGCAACTATGGCTACACCTTC
.	.	TRBJ2-7	13	TRBV14	CASSQDLDLEQYF	TGTGCCAGCAGCCAAGATCTTGACCTTGAGCAGTACTTC
.	.	TRBJ1-2	15	TRBV7-9	CASSLGPAGAGGYTF	TGTGCCAGCAGCTTAGGTCCCGCAGGGGCGGGCGGCTACACCTTC
few	TRBD1	TRBJ1-3	13	TRBV6-6	CAGSTGSGNTIYF	TGTGCCGGCTCGACAGGGTCTGGAAACACCATATATTTT
.	.	TRBJ2-2	17	TRBV18	CASSLGPGASGTGELFF	TGTGCCAGCTCCCTCGGACCGGGGGCTAGTGGCACCGGGGAGCTGTTTTTT
.	TRBD2	TRBJ2-5	15	TRBV6-5	CASSGTSGSQETQYF	TGTGCCAGCAGCGGGACTAGCGGGAGCCAAGAGACCCAGTACTTC
.	TRBD1	TRBJ2-7	14	TRBV9	CASSAGTGLHEQYF	TGTGCCAGCAGCGCCGGGACAGGGTTGCACGAGCAGTACTTC
.	.	TRBJ1-5	16	TRBV18	CASSPLGGLGRQPQHF	TGTGCCAGCTCACCACTTGGGGGGTTGGGTCGACAGCCCCAGCATTTT
.	.	TRBJ2-3	12	TRBV5-1	CASLSPADTQYF	TGCGCCAGCCTGTCCCCGGCGGATACGCAGTATTTT
.	TRBD1	TRBJ1-4	14	TRBV5-1	CASSLGQGAEKLFF	TGCGCCAGCAGCTTAGGACAGGGGGCGGAAAAACTGTTTTTT
.	.	TRBJ2-1	17	TRBV14	CASSRRAAGTPTNEQFF	TGTGCCAGCAGCCGACGCGCGGCCGGGACTCCTACCAATGAGCAGTTCTTC
.	.	TRBJ2-6	16	TRBV4-1	CASSQDLAVGANVLTF	TGCGCCAGCAGCCAAGATCTGGCAGTCGGGGCCAACGTCCTGACTTTC
few	TRBD2	TRBJ2-7	17	TRBV10-2	CASSEPRLAGGTYEQYF	TGCGCCAGCAGTGAGCCGAGACTAGCGGGAGGGACCTACGAGCAGTACTTC
.	.	TRBJ2-7	13	TRBV19	CASSMAGAYEQYF	TGTGCCAGTAGTATGGCCGGGGCCTACGAGCAGTACTTC
.	TRBD1	TRBJ2-3	17	TRBV5-1	CASSLEGTGGLPDTQYF	TGCGCCAGCAGCTTGGAAGGGACAGGGGGCCTTCCGGATACGCAGTATTTT
.	TRBD1	TRBJ1-5	12	TRBV28	CASSTGGEPQHF	TGTGCCAGCAGCACAGGGGGGGAGCCCCAGCATTTT
.	TRBD2	TRBJ2-3	15	TRBV29-1	CSVERDSGHTDTQYF	TGCAGCGTTGAACGTGATAGCGGGCACACAGATACGCAGTATTTT
.	.	TRBJ2-7	13	TRBV5-1	CASSLTFTYEQYF	TGCGCCAGCAGCTTGACTTTTACCTACGAGCAGTACTTC
.	.	TRBJ1-2	13	TRBV7-2	CASSSGIYYGYTF	TGTGCCAGCAGCTCGGGGATCTACTATGGCTACACCTTC
.	TRBD2	TRBJ2-1	16	TRBV10-3	CAISEGAGGTYNEQFF	TGTGCCATCAGTGAAGGAGCGGGAGGAACCTACAATGAGCAGTTCTTC
once	.	TRBJ2-7	14	TRBV5-1	CASSLSQGTYEQYF	TGCGCCAGCAGCTTGAGCCAGGGAACCTACGAGCAGTACTTC
.	TRBD2	TRBJ2-1	15	TRBV9	CASSVGGLSYNEQFF	TGTGCCAGCAGCGTAGGGGGACTATCTTACAATGAGCAGTTCTTC
.	TRBD2	TRBJ2-3	15	TRBV7-6	CASSPQSGNTDTQYF	TGTGCCAGCAGCCCCCAGAGCGGGAACACAGATACGCAGTATTTT
.	.	TRBJ2-2	14	TRBV15	CATHAGDGTGELFF	TGTGCCACCCACGCAGGGGATGGCACCGGGGAGCTGTTTTTT
.	TRBD2	TRBJ2-3	15	TRBV5-1	CASSTSGSSTDTQYF	TGCGCCAGCAGCACTAGCGGGTCTAGCACAGATACGCAGTATTTT
.	.	TRBJ1-5	14	TRBV7-2	CASSFGTAVGPQHF	TGTGCCAGCAGCTTTGGGACGGCAGTTGGGCCCCAGCATTTT
.	.	TRBJ2-5	13	TRBV5-1	CASSRGLQETQYF	TGCGCCAGCAGCCGGGGACTCCAAGAGACCCAGTACTTC
.	.	TRBJ2-1	13	TRBV30	CAWSSVAGGIEFF	.
.	.	TRBJ2-1	13	TRBV6-1	CASSDTLILRQFF	TGTGCCAGCAGTGATACATTGATTCTGAGGCAGTTCTTC
.	.	TRBJ1-1	12	TRBV5-6	CASSFRGPEAFF	TGTGCCAGCAGTTTCAGGGGACCTGAAGCTTTCTTT
once	TRBD2	TRBJ2-7	15	TRBV30	CAWTHWASGTYEQYF	TGTGCCTGGACCCATTGGGCTAGCGGAACCTACGAGCAGTACTTC
.	.	TRBJ2-7	15	TRBV27	CASRLGSGNDYEQYF	TGTGCCAGCAGGCTGGGTAGCGGAAATGACTACGAGCAGTACTTC
few	.	TRBJ2-7	12	TRBV6-5	CATNGRGPEQYF	TGTGCCACCAATGGACGGGGCCCCGAGCAGTACTTC
.	.	TRBJ2-7	14	TRBV28	CASRDPGGVYEQYF	TGTGCCAGCCGGGACCCGGGGGGCGTCTACGAGCAGTACTTC
.	.	TRBJ2-2	14	TRBV2	CASNGAGQPGELFF	TGTGCCAGCAATGGGGCAGGGCAGCCCGGGGAGCTGTTTTTT
.	TRBD2	TRBJ2-7	16	TRBV29-1	CSVEDRLAGGSLEQYF	TGCAGCGTTGAAGACCGACTAGCGGGAGGGTCTCTCGAGCAGTACTTC
.	.	TRBJ2-2	16	TRBV7-6	CASSLAQGGDTGELFF	TGTGCCAGCAGCTTAGCGCAAGGGGGAGACACCGGGGAGCTGTTTTTT
.	TRBD2	TRBJ2-7	19	TRBV14	CASSQGQGTSGKLIYEQYF	TGTGCCAGCAGCCAAGGGCAGGGGACTAGCGGGAAACTAATCTACGAGCAGTACTTC
once	TRBD1	TRBJ1-1	17	TRBV7-8	CASGDRQGWNMNTEAFF	TGTGCCAGCGGTGACCGACAGGGATGGAACATGAACACTGAAGCTTTCTTT